This T cell receptor (beta chain) was recorded in a study of OX40 agonist ivuxolimab in advanced cancers. Whole-study context: Earlier treatment with anti-PD-1, anti-PD-L1 or anti-CTLA-4 was permitted, and 30% to 40% had received some.

V shed 6 bases, J shed 6 bases, and the junction held 16 bases outside the gene matches. CDR1 and CDR2 from the germline V gene are KGHSH and LQKENI. The CDR3 length is 16 residues. TCRdb's copy holds only in-frame clones and misses some; the assay was immunoSEQ multiplex PCR. This table holds more than 60,000 clones, 84% found once. The TCR comes from an adult with an advanced solid tumor such as melanoma, head and neck, liver or kidney cancer. Sample: CD4+ or CD8+ T cells sorted from blood, taken in a trial of the OX40 agonist ivuxolimab. This rearrangement joins TRBV18 to TRBJ1-1, with TRBD1 identical over 7 bases. The CDR3 bases are TGTGCCAGCTCCCTGGACGCCAAGGGGGCGTGGGCTGAAGCTTTCTTT. This codes for CASSLDAKGAWAEAFF. Complete variable domain (other parts from reference TRBV18 and TRBJ1-1): NAGVMQNPRHLVRRRGQEARLRCSPMKGHSHVYWYRQLPEEGLKFMVYLQKENIIDESGMPKERFSAEFPKEGPSILRIQQVVRGDSAAYFCASSLDAKGAWAEAFFGQGTRLTVV.